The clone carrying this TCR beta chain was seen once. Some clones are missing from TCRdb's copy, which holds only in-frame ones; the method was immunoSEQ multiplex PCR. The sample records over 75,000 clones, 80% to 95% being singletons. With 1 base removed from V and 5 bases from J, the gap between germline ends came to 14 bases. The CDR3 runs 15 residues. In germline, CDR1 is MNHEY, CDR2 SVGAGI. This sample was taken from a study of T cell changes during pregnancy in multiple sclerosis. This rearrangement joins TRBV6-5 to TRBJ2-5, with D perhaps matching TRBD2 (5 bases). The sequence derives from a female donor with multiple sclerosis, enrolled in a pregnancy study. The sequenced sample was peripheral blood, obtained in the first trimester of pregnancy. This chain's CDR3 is CASSYFSRRGETQYF. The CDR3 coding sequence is TGTGCCAGCAGTTACTTTTCCAGGAGAGGGGAGACCCAGTACTTC.